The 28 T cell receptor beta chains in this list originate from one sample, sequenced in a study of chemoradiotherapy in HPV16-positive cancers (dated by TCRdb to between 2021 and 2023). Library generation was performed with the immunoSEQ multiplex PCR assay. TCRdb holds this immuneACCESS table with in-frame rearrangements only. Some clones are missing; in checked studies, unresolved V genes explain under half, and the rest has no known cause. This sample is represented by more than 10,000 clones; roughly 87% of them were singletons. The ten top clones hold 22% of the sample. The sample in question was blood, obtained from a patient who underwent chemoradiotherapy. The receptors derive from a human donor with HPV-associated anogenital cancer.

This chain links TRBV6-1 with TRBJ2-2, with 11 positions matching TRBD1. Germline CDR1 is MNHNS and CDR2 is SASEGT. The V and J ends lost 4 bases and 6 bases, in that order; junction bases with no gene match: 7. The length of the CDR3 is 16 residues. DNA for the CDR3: TGTGCCAGCAGTGCCCGGACAGGGGGCATCGCCGGGGAGCTGTTTTTT. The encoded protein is CASSARTGGIAGELFF.

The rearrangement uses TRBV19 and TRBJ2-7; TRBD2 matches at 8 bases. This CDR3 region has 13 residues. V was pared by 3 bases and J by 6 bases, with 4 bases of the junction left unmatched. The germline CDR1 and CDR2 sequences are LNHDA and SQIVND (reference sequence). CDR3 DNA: TGTGCCAGTAGTATCGTCCTAGCGGGCGAGCAGTACTTC. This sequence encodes CASSIVLAGEQYF.

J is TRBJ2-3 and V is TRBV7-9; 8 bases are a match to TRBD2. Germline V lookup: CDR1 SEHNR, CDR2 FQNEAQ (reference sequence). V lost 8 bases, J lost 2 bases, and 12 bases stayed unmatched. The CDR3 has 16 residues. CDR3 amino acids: CASLPPRGGSTDTQYF. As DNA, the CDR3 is TGTGCCAGCCTTCCACCCCGCGGGGGGTCCACAGATACGCAGTATTTT.

CDR3 nucleotide sequence: TGTGCCAGCAGCTTGGGGGACAGAGTGGGAACCGGGGAGCTGTTTTTT. Amino acids: CASSLGDRVGTGELFF. This chain connects TRBV5-4 to TRBJ2-2; 7 bases agree with TRBD1. The junction had 7 bases not matched to a gene; V was cut back by 0 bases and J by 5 bases. This CDR3 has 16 residues. Per the germline V gene, CDR1 is SGHNT and CDR2 is YYREEE (reference sequence).

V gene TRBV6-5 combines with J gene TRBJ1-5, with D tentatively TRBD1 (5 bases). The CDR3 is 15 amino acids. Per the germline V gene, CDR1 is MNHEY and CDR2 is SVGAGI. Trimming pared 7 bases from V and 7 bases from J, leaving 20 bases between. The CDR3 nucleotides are TGTGCCAGCACCTCGGTCCGACTCAAGGGGCAGCCCCAGCATTTT. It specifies CASTSVRLKGQPQHF.

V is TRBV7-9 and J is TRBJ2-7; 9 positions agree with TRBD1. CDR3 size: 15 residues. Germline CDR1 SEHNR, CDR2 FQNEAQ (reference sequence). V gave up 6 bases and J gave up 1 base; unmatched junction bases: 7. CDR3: CASSHGQGKSYEQYF. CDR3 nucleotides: TGTGCCAGCAGTCATGGACAGGGGAAATCCTACGAGCAGTACTTC.

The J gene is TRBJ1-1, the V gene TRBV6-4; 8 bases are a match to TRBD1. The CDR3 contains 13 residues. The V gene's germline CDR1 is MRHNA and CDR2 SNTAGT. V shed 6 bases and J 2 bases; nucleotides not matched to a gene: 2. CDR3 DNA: TGTGCCAGCAGGGACAGGGAAAACACTGAAGCTTTCTTT. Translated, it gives CASRDRENTEAFF.

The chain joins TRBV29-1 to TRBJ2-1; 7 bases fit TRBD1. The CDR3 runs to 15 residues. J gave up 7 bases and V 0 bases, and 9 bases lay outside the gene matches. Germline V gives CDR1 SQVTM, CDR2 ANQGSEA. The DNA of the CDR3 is TGCAGCGTTGAAGATCGAATCAGGGGGTGGAATGAGCAGTTCTTC. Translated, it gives CSVEDRIRGWNEQFF.

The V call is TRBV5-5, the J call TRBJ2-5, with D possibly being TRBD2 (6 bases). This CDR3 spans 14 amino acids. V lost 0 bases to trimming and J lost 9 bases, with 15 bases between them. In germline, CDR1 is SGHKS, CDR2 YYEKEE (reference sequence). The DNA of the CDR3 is TGTGCCAGCAGCTTGGGTAGCGGACTCGAGGCCCAGTACTTC. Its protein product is CASSLGSGLEAQYF.

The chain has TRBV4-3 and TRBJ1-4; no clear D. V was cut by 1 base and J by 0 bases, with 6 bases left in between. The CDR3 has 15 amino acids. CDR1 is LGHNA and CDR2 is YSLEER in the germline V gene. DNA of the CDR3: TGCGCCAGCAGCCAAGGGTTTGCAACTAATGAAAAACTGTTTTTT. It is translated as CASSQGFATNEKLFF.

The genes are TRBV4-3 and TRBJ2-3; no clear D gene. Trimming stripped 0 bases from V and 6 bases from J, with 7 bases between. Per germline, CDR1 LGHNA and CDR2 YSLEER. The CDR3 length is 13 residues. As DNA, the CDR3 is TGCGCCAGCAGCCAAGATGTGGGGGATACGCAGTATTTT. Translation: CASSQDVGDTQYF.

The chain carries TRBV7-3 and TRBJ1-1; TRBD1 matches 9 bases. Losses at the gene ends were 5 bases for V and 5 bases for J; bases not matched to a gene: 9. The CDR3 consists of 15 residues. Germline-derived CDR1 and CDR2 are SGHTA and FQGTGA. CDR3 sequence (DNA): TGTGCCAGCAGCCCACAGGGGGCATTTGGAACTGAAGCTTTCTTT. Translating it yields CASSPQGAFGTEAFF.

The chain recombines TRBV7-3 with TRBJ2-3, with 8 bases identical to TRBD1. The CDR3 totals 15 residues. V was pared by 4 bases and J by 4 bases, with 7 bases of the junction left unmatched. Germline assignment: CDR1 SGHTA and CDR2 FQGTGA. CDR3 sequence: CASSSTGVGADTQYF. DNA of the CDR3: TGTGCCAGCAGCTCGACAGGGGTTGGCGCAGATACGCAGTATTTT.

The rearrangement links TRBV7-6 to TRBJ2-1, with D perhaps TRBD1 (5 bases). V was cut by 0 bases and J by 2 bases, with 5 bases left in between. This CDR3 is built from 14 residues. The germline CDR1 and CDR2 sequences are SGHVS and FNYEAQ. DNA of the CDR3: TGTGCCAGCAGCTTAGCGGGGCCCTACAATGAGCAGTTCTTC. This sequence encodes CASSLAGPYNEQFF. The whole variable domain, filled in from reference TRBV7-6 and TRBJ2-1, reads GAGVSQSPRYKVTKRGQDVALRCDPISGHVSLYWYRQALGQGPEFLTYFNYEAQQDKSGLPNDRFSAERPEGSISTLTIQRTEQRDSAMYRCASSLAGPYNEQFFGPGTRLTVL.

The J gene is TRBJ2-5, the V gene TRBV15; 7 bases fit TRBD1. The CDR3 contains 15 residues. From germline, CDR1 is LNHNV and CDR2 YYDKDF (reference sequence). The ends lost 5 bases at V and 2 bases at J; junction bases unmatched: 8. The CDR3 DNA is TGTGCCACCAGCGGTTCGGGACAGCCACAAGAGACCCAGTACTTC. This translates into CATSGSGQPQETQYF.

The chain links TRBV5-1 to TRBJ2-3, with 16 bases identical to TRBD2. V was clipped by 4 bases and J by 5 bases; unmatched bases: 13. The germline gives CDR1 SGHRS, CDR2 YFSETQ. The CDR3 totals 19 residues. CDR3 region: CASSPRGTSGGVPEDTQYF. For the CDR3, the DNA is TGCGCCAGCAGCCCCCGGGGGACTAGCGGGGGGGTACCTGAAGATACGCAGTATTTT.

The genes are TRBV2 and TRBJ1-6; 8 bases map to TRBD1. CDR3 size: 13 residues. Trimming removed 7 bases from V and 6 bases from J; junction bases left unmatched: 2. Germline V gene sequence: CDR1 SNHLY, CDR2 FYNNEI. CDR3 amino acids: CASIGQGNSPLHF. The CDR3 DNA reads TGTGCCAGCATAGGACAGGGTAATTCACCCCTCCACTTT.

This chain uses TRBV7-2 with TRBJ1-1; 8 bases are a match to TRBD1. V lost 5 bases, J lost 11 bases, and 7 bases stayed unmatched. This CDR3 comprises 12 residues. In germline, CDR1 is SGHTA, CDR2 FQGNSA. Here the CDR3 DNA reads TGTGCCAGCAGCCCCGGACAGGGTGCGGCTTTCTTT. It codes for CASSPGQGAAFF.

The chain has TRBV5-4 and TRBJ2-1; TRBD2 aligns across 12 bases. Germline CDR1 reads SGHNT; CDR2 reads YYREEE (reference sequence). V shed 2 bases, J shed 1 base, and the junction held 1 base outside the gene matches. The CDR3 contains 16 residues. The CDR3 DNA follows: TGTGCCAGCAGCTTTGGACTAGCGGGGTCCTACAATGAGCAGTTCTTC. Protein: CASSFGLAGSYNEQFF.

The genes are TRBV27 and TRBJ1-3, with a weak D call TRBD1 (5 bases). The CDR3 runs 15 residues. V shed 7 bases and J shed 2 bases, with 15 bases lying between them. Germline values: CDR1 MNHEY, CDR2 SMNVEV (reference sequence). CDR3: CASTRALFPGNTIYF. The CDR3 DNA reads TGTGCCAGCACCAGGGCCCTCTTCCCTGGAAACACCATATATTTT.

The CDR3 loop is CASSSLLGGYTF. The CDR3 DNA reads as TGTGCCAGCAGTTCTCTATTGGGGGGCTACACCTTC. V and J are TRBV28 and TRBJ1-2, with D hard to call. The CDR3 is made up of 12 amino acids. The V end was cut by 4 bases, the J end by 8 bases, with 11 bases between. Germline lookup yields CDR1 MDHEN and CDR2 SYDVKM.

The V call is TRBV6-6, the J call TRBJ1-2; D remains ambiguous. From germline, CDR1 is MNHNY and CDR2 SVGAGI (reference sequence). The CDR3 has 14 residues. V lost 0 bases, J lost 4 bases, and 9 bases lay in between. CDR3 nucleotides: TGTGCCAGCAGTTACTCAGGAGGACCCTATGGCTACACCTTC. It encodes CASSYSGGPYGYTF.

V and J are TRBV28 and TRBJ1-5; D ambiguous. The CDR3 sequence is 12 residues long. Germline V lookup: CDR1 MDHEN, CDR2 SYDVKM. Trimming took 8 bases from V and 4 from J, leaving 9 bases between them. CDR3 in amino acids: CASWSLNQPQHF. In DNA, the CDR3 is TGTGCCAGCTGGTCCCTGAATCAGCCCCAGCATTTT.

The CDR3 sequence: CASSQEGTGGYTF. As DNA, the CDR3 is TGCGCCAGCAGCCAAGAGGGGACGGGGGGCTACACCTTC. J is TRBJ1-2 and V is TRBV4-3; the D gene is possibly TRBD1 (5 bases). In germline, CDR1 is LGHNA, CDR2 YSLEER. Trimming removed 0 bases from V and 8 bases from J, with 10 bases in between. The CDR3 has 13 amino acids.

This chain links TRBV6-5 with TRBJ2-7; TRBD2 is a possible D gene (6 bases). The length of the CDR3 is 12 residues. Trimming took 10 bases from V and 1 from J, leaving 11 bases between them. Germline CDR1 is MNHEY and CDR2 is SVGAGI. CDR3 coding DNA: TGTGCCACCCGGGACTCTTCCTACGAGCAGTACTTC. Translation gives CATRDSSYEQYF.

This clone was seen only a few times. The CDR3 sequence is CASSPRTAAGELFF. The DNA for the CDR3 is TGTGCCAGCTCACCCAGGACAGCCGCCGGGGAGCTGTTTTTT. V is TRBV18 and J is TRBJ2-2; the D gene is possibly TRBD1 (6 bases). Germline assignment: CDR1 KGHSH and CDR2 LQKENI. The CDR3 is 14 residues long. Trimming removed 3 bases from V and 6 bases from J, with 11 bases in between.

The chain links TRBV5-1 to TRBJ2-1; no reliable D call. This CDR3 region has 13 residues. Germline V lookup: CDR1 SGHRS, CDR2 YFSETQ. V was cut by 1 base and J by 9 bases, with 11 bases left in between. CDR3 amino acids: CASSLSENREQFF. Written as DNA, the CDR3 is TGCGCCAGCAGCTTGTCCGAAAATCGTGAGCAGTTCTTC.

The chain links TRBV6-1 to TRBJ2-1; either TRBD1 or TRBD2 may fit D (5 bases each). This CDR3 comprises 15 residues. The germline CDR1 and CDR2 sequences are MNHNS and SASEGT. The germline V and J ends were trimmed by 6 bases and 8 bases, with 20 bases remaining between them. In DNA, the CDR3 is TGTGCCAGCAGGGGGTTGGGGGAGATGGACGATGAGCAGTTCTTC. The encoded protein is CASRGLGEMDDEQFF.